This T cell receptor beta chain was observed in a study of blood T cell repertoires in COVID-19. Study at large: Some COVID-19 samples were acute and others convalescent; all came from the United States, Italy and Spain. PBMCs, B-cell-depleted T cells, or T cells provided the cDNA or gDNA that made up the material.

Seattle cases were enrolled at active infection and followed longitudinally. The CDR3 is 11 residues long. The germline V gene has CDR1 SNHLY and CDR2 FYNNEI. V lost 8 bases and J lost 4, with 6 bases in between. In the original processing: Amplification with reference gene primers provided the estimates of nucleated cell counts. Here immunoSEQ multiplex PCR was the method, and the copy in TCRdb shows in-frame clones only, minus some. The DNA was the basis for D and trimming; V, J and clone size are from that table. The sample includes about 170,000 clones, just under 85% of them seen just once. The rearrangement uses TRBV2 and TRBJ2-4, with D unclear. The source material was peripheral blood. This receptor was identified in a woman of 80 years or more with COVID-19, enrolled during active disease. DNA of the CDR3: TGTGCCAGCGCCCTAAAAAACATTCAGTACTTC. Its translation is CASALKNIQYF.